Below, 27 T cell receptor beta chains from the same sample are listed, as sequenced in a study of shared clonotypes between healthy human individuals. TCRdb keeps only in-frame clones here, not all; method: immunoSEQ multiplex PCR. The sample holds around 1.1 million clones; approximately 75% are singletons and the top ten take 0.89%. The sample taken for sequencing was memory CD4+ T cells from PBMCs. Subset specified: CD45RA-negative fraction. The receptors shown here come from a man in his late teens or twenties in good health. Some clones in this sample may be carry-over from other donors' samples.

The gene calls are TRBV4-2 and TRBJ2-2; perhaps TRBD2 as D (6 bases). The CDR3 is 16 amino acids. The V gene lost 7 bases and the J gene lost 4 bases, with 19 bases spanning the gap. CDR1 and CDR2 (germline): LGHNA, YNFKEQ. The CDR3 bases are TGTGCCAGCAACCAGTTTTTGAGCGGGCCCACCGGGGAGCTGTTTTTT. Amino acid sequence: CASNQFLSGPTGELFF.

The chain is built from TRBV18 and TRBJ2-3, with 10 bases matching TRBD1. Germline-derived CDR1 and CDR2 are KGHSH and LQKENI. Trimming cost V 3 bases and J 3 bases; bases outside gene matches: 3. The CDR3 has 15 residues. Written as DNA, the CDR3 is TGTGCCAGCTCACCGCGACAGGGGGCAACAGATACGCAGTATTTT. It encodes CASSPRQGATDTQYF.

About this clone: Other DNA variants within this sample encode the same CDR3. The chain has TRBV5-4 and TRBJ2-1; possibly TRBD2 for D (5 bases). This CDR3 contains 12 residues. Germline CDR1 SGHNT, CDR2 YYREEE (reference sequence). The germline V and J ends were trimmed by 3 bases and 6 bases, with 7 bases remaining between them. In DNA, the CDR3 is TGTGCCAGCAGCTCCCGGGGCAATGAGCAGTTCTTC. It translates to CASSSRGNEQFF.

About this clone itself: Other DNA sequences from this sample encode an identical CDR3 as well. CDR3 nucleotides: TGCGCCAGCAGCTTCGGTGGGGGAAACACTGAAGCTTTCTTT. Translated: CASSFGGGNTEAFF. The J gene is TRBJ1-1, the V gene TRBV5-1, with D possibly matching TRBD1 (5 bases). Trimming pared 2 bases from V and 2 bases from J, leaving 10 bases between. This CDR3 spans 14 amino acids. Germline V gene sequence: CDR1 SGHRS, CDR2 YFSETQ.

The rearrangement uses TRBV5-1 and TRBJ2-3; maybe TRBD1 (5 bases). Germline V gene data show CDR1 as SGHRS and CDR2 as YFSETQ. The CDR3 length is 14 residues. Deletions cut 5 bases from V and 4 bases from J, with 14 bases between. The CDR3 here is CASRVQGGADTQYF. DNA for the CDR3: TGCGCCAGCAGAGTCCAGGGTGGAGCAGATACGCAGTATTTT. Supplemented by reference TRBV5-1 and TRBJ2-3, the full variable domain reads KAGVTQTPRYLIKTRGQQVTLSCSPISGHRSVSWYQQTPGQGLQFLFEYFSETQRNKGNFPGRFSGRQFSNSRSEMNVSTLELGDSALYLCASRVQGGADTQYFGPGTRLTVL.

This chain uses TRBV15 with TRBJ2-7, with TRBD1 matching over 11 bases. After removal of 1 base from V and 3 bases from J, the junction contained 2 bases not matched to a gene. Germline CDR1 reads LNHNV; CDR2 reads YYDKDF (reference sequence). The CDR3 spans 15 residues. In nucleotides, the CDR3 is TGTGCCACCAGCAGAGTTGGGACAGGGGGCTACGAGCAGTACTTC. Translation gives CATSRVGTGGYEQYF.

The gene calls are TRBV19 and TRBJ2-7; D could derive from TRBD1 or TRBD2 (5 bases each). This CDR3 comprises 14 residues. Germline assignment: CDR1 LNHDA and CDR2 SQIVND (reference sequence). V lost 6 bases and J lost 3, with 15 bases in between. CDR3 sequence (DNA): TGTGCCAGTAGGCCTGCCGGGACCGTCTACGAGCAGTACTTC. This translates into CASRPAGTVYEQYF.

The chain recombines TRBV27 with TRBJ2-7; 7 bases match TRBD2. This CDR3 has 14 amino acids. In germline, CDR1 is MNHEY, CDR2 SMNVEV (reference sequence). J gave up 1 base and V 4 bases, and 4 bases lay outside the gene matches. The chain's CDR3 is CASSSGGSSYEQYF. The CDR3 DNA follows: TGTGCCAGCAGTTCGGGCGGGAGTTCCTACGAGCAGTACTTC.

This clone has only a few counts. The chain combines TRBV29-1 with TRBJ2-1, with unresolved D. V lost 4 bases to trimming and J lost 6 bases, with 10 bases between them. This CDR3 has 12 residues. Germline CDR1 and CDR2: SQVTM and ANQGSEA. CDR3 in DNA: TGCAGCGTTGCCCTGGGGTCCAATGAGCAGTTCTTC. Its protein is CSVALGSNEQFF.

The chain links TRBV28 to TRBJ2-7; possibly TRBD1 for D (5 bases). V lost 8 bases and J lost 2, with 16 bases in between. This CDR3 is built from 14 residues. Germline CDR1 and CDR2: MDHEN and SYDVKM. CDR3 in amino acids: CASHPSRGTYEQYF. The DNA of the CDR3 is TGTGCCAGCCACCCTTCAAGGGGAACCTACGAGCAGTACTTC. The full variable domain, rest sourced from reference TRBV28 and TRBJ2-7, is DVKVTQSSRYLVKRTGEKVFLECVQDMDHENMFWYRQDPGLGLRLIYFSYDVKMKEKGDIPEGYSVSREKKERFSLILESASTNQTSMYLCASHPSRGTYEQYFGPGTRLTVT.

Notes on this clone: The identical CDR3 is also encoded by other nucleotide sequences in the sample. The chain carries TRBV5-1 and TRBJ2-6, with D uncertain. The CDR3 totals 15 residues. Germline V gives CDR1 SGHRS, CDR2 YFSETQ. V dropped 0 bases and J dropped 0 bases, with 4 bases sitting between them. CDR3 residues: CASSLGSSGANVLTF. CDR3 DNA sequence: TGCGCCAGCAGCTTGGGGAGCTCTGGGGCCAACGTCCTGACTTTC.

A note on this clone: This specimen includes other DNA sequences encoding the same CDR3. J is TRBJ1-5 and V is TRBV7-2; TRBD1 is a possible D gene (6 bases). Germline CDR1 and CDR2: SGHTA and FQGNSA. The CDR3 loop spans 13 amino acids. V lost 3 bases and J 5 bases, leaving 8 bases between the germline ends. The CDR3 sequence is CASSFAGDQPQHF. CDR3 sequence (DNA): TGTGCCAGCAGCTTTGCAGGGGATCAGCCCCAGCATTTT.

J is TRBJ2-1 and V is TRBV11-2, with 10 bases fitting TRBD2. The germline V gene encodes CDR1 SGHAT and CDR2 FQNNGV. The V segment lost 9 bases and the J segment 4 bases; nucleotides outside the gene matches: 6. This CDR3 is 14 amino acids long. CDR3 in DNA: TGTGCCAGTGTAGAGCGGGAGGGTTACAATGAGCAGTTCTTC. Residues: CASVEREGYNEQFF.

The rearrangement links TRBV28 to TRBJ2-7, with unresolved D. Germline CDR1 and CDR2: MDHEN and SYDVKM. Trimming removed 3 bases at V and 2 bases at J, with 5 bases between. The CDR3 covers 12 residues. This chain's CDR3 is CASSFAPYEQYF. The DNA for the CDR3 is TGTGCCAGCAGTTTCGCGCCCTACGAGCAGTACTTC.

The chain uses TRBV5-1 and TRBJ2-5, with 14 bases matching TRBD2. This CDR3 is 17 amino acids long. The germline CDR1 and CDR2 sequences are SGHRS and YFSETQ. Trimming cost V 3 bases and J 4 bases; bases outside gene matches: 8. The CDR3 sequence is CASSSTSGRASAETQYF. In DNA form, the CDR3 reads TGCGCCAGCAGCTCGACTAGCGGGAGGGCCAGTGCAGAGACCCAGTACTTC.

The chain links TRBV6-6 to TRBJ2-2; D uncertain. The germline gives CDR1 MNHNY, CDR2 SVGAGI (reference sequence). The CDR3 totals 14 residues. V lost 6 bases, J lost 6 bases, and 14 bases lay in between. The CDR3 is CASSPTSGAGELFF. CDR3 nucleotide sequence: TGTGCCAGCAGCCCTACCTCTGGGGCCGGGGAGCTGTTTTTT.

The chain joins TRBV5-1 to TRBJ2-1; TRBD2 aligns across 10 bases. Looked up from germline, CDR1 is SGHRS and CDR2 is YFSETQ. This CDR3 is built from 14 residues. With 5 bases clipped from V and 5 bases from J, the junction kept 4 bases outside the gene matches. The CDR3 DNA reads TGCGCCAGCAGAGGGACTAGCGAAAACAATGAGCAGTTCTTC. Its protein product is CASRGTSENNEQFF.

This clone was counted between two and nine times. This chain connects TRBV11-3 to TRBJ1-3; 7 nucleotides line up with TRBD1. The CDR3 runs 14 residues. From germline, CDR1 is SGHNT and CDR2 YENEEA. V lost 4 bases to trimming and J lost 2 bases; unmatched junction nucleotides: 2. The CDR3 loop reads CASSSGQAGNTIYF. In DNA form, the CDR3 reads TGTGCCAGCAGCTCCGGACAGGCTGGAAACACCATATATTTT.

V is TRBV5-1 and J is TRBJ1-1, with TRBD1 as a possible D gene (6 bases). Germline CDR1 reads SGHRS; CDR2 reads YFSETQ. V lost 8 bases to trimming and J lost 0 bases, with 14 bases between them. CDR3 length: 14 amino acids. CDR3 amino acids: CASTEQGLNTEAFF. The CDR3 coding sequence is TGCGCCAGTACGGAACAGGGACTGAACACTGAAGCTTTCTTT.

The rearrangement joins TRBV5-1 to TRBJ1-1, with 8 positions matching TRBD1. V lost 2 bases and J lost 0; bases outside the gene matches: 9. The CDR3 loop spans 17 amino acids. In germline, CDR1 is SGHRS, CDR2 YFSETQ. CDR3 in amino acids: CASSFGQGGSVNTEAFF. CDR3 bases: TGCGCCAGCAGCTTCGGACAGGGAGGGTCCGTGAACACTGAAGCTTTCTTT.

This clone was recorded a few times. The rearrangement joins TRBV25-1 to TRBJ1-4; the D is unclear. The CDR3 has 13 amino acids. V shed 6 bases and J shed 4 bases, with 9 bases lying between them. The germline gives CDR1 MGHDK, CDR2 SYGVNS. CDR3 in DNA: TGTGCCAGCAGCGACGGATATAATGAAAAACTGTTTTTT. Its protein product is CASSDGYNEKLFF.

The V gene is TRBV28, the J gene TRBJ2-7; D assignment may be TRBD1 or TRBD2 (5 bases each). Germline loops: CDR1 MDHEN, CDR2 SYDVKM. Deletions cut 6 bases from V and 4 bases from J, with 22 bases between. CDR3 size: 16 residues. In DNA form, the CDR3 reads TGTGCCAGCAGCCCCGGGGCTTCGAGGAGCACTTACGAGCAGTACTTC. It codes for CASSPGASRSTYEQYF. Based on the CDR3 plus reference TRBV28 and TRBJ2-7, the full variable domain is DVKVTQSSRYLVKRTGEKVFLECVQDMDHENMFWYRQDPGLGLRLIYFSYDVKMKEKGDIPEGYSVSREKKERFSLILESASTNQTSMYLCASSPGASRSTYEQYFGPGTRLTVT.

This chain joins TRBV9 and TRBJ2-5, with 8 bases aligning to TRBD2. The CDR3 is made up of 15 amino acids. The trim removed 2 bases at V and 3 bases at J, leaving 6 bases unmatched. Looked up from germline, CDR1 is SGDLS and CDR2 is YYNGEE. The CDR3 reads CASSVLSGIEETQYF. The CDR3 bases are TGTGCCAGCAGCGTCCTTAGCGGGATCGAAGAGACCCAGTACTTC.

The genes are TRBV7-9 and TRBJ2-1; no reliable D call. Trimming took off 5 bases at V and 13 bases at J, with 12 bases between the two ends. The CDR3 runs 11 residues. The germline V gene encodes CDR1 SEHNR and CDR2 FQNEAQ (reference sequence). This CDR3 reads CASSAPLSQFF. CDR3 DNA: TGTGCCAGCAGCGCCCCACTGAGTCAGTTCTTC.

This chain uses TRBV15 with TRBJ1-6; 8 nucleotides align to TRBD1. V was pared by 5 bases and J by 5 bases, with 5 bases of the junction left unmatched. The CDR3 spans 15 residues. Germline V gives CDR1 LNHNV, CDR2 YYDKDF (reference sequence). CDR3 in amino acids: CATSLRTGNNSPLHF. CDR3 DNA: TGTGCCACCAGCTTACGGACAGGGAATAATTCACCCCTCCACTTT.

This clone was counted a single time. This CDR3 is CASKGHGLGETQYF. CDR3 DNA sequence: TGTGCCAGCAAGGGGCACGGATTGGGAGAGACCCAGTACTTC. J is TRBJ2-5 and V is TRBV14, with TRBD1 as a possible D gene (5 bases). V lost 7 bases, J lost 4 bases, and 16 bases lay in between. CDR1 and CDR2 (germline): SGHDN, FVKESK. CDR3 size: 14 residues.

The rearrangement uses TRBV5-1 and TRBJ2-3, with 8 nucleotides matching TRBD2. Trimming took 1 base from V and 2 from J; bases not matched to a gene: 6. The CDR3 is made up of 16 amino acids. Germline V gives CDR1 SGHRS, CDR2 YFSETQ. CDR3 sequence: CASSLTLAGITDTQYF. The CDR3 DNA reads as TGCGCCAGCAGCTTGACCTTAGCGGGAATCACAGATACGCAGTATTTT.